The 3 T cell receptor beta chains below come from one sample, sequenced in a study of cytomegalovirus exposure and HLA in healthy donors. The PCR used 60 Vbeta and 13 Jbeta primers. Clones were read by immunoSEQ multiplex PCR, and TCRdb kept only the in-frame ones, dropping some. The profile shows some 200,000 clones, roughly four fifths of them singletons. What was sequenced was PBMCs. Receptors originate from a woman aged 40 to 49 in good health and CMV-seronegative.

The genes are TRBV2 and TRBJ2-5, with 7 bases fitting TRBD2. Trimming removed 8 bases from V and 1 base from J; junction bases left unmatched: 13. Germline CDR1 is SNHLY and CDR2 is FYNNEI. The CDR3 length is 16 residues. The CDR3 DNA reads TGTGCCAGCTCTCTATCACGACTAGCCAGCCAAGAGACCCAGTACTTC. Protein product: CASSLSRLASQETQYF.

The rearrangement links TRBV7-9 to TRBJ1-6; D not certain. Trimming removed 1 base at V and 0 bases at J, with 7 bases between. The CDR3 runs to 16 residues. The germline gives CDR1 SEHNR, CDR2 FQNEAQ (reference sequence). CDR3 nucleotides: TGTGCCAGCAGCTTAGTCGGCGGCTCCTATAATTCACCCCTCCACTTT. It translates to CASSLVGGSYNSPLHF.

This clone has only a few counts. The chain couples TRBV5-4 to TRBJ2-1; 9 bases match TRBD2. CDR3 length: 16 amino acids. Trimming took 4 bases from V and 5 from J; bases not matched to a gene: 10. CDR1 SGHNT and CDR2 YYREEE come from the germline V gene (reference sequence). In nucleotides, the CDR3 is TGTGCCAGCAGCCGAATTGCGGGGGGGCAGAACAATGAGCAGTTCTTC. This sequence encodes CASSRIAGGQNNEQFF.